This T cell receptor (beta chain) was recovered during a study of T-cell memory formation after mild COVID-19. Points from the study as a whole: Within pre-infection memory, some responding clones were found, suggesting cross-reactive memory joined. Contracting clones from day 15 to 85 had balanced CD4/CD8; later expanders favoured CD4+. CD4+ contracting clones were mainly CM and EM; CD8+ ones, EMRA.

Notes on this clonotype: The antigen is undetermined.

After 5'RACE with constant-segment primers, TCR alpha and TCR beta cDNA libraries carrying sample barcodes and UMIs were obtained. One entry per CDR3 protein, called by TCRdb with MiXCR from the 5' RACE reads. This table holds some 340,000 distinct CDR3 sequences, 10% to 15% found once. CDR1 and CDR2 from the germline V gene are SEHNR and FQNEAQ (reference sequence). The V gene lost 0 bases and the J gene lost 6 bases, with 11 bases spanning the gap. The CDR3 has 14 residues. V and J are TRBV7-9 and TRBJ1-2, with D uncertain. Specimen: PBMCs or a T cell subset sorted from them (not recorded which). The receptor's source is a man younger than 35 who had mild COVID-19 (a few samples of this study predate the infection). Cell type and time point are not known. The CDR3 nucleotides are TGTGCCAGCAGCTTAGCGGCGGGTTGGGATGGCTACACCTTC. Translated: CASSLAAGWDGYTF.